These T cell receptor beta chains were read from a single sample in a study of blood T cells in healthy people across ages. In TCRdb, the 5' RACE reads were re-called with MiXCR into one record per CDR3 protein. Altogether about 640,000 distinct CDR3 sequences are present, roughly 53% being singletons, with the ten largest covering over 30%. Sample: blood. These receptors were obtained from a man aged 55 to 70 in good health. The CDR3 runs from the conserved cysteine through the conserved F or W. Fields, in order: J gene, clone size, D gene, V gene, CDR3 protein, CDR3 DNA. D genes are given only for firm matches. Rows may omit the clone size; those that give it use once, few, many or a size class.

TRBJ1-2,.,TRBD1,TRBV29-1,CSVGDRGANYGYTF,TGCAGCGTTGGCGACAGGGGGGCGAACTACGGCTACACCTTC
TRBJ2-3,once,.,TRBV5-1,CASSLDRLVGTDTQYF,TGCGCCAGCAGCTTGGACAGACTAGTAGGCACAGATACGCAGTATTTT
TRBJ1-5,few,TRBD1,TRBV5-6,CASSLGTGFNQPQHF,TGTGCCAGCAGCTTGGGGACAGGTTTTAATCAGCCCCAGCATTTT
TRBJ1-3,once,.,TRBV2,CASSEADRGNTIYF,TGTGCCAGCAGTGAAGCAGACAGGGGAAACACCATATATTTT
TRBJ2-7,many,.,TRBV10-3,CAISTGGGSYEQYF,TGTGCCATCAGTACAGGGGGGGGCTCCTACGAGCAGTACTTC
TRBJ1-1,few,.,TRBV20-1,CSAPRQRKNTEAFF,TGCAGTGCTCCAAGACAGAGAAAGAACACTGAAGCTTTCTTT
TRBJ2-7,once,.,TRBV7-2,CASRLGTSYNEQYF,TGTGCCAGCAGGCTAGGGACTTCCTACAATGAGCAGTACTTC
TRBJ2-3,.,TRBD1,TRBV10-3,CAISEGQASTDTQYF,TGTGCCATCAGTGAAGGACAGGCTAGCACAGATACGCAGTATTTT
TRBJ2-5,few,.,TRBV20-1,CSARDFGDPRETQYF,TGCAGTGCTAGAGATTTTGGGGATCCCCGAGAGACCCAGTACTTC
TRBJ2-7,.,TRBD1,TRBV29-1,CSAKDRVGYEQYF,TGCAGCGCAAAAGACAGGGTTGGATACGAGCAGTACTTC
TRBJ2-5,few,TRBD2,TRBV20-1,CSASGSTTSLAEETQYF,TGCAGTGCTAGTGGGTCCACGACTAGCCTAGCGGAAGAGACCCAGTACTTC
TRBJ2-7,.,TRBD2,TRBV10-3,CAISEFSGGYEQYF,TGTGCCATCAGTGAGTTTAGCGGGGGGTACGAGCAGTACTTC
TRBJ2-7,few,.,TRBV20-1,CSANRDNSEQYF,TGCAGTGCCAACCGGGACAACTCCGAGCAGTACTTC
TRBJ2-7,.,.,TRBV5-1,CASSIEGYEQYF,TGCGCCAGCAGCATCGAGGGCTACGAGCAGTACTTC
TRBJ2-7,.,.,TRBV12-3/TRBV12-4,CASSFGQDWGEQYF,TGTGCCAGCAGTTTCGGGCAGGATTGGGGAGAGCAGTACTTC
TRBJ2-5,few,.,TRBV29-1,CSVNPQRGQETQYF,TGCAGCGTTAACCCTCAGAGGGGCCAAGAGACCCAGTACTTC
TRBJ2-5,few,.,TRBV20-1,CSAPGVETQYF,TGCAGTGCTCCCGGGGTGGAGACCCAGTACTTC
TRBJ1-6,.,.,TRBV10-3,CAISESKGENNSPLHF,TGTGCCATCAGTGAGTCCAAGGGGGAAAATAATTCACCCCTCCACTTT
TRBJ2-5,few,TRBD1,TRBV29-1,CSVTTGTGYRETQYF,TGCAGCGTGACCACCGGGACAGGGTATAGAGAGACCCAGTACTTC
TRBJ2-5,.,.,TRBV27,CASRQGDRIETQYF,TGTGCCAGCAGACAAGGAGACAGGATCGAGACCCAGTACTTC
TRBJ1-1,.,TRBD1,TRBV7-9,CASSEQGALEAFF,TGTGCCAGCAGCGAACAGGGGGCTCTTGAAGCTTTCTTT
TRBJ2-5,.,TRBD2,TRBV5-1,CASSLGTSGGSSSATQYF,TGCGCCAGCAGCTTGGGGACTAGCGGGGGGTCTTCCTCGGCGACCCAGTACTTC
TRBJ2-1,.,TRBD2,TRBV4-1,CASSRLAEGNQETQFF,TGCGCCAGCAGCCGACTAGCCGAAGGAAACCAAGAGACCCAGTTCTTC